This T cell receptor beta chain was profiled in a study of blood T cell repertoires in COVID-19. Study processing details: Amplification from reference gene primers served as the basis for estimated nucleated cell counts. Profiled with immunoSEQ multiplex PCR; TCRdb holds only in-frame clones, not every one. The D gene and trimming were derived from the DNA, and the V and J assignments and clone size from that table. The table has approximately 54,000 clones, 90% seen once; the top ten hold approximately 4.1%. With V trimmed by 3 bases and J by 6 bases, 6 bases remained unmatched. Per the germline V gene, CDR1 is LNHDA and CDR2 is SQIVND (reference sequence). The CDR3 spans 14 residues.

Sequenced sample: peripheral blood. The TCR was taken from a man aged 50 to 60 with acute or convalescent COVID-19. The chain employs TRBV19 and TRBJ2-7; 9 bases agree with TRBD2. The CDR3: CASSILLAGPEQYF. Written as DNA, the CDR3 is TGTGCCAGTAGTATCCTTCTAGCGGGACCCGAGCAGTACTTC.